Presented here are 19 T cell receptor beta chains from one specimen sequenced in a study of cytomegalovirus exposure and HLA in healthy donors. Primers for the PCR totalled 60 Vbeta and 13 Jbeta. Clones were sequenced by immunoSEQ multiplex PCR, and TCRdb holds only the in-frame ones, with some missing. The table shows 180,000 or so clones, with 9.5% occurring only once. Material: PBMCs. The receptors come from a woman in her twenties or thirties in good health and CMV-seropositive.

The chain has TRBV4-2 and TRBJ2-1, with 7 bases fitting TRBD1. There are 13 residues in the CDR3. The junction had 2 bases not matched to a gene; V was cut back by 5 bases and J by 4 bases. CDR1 LGHNA and CDR2 YNFKEQ come from the germline V gene. The CDR3 region has the DNA TGTGCCAGCAGCGGACAGGCTTACAATGAGCAGTTCTTC. This codes for CASSGQAYNEQFF.

The CDR3 loop reads CASRDRDTALYGYTF. The CDR3 DNA follows: TGTGCCAGCAGGGACCGGGACACAGCTCTCTATGGCTACACCTTC. The chain joins TRBV6-1 to TRBJ1-2, with a possible D match to TRBD1 (6 bases). The V end was cut by 6 bases, the J end by 4 bases, with 18 bases between. The CDR3 extends over 15 amino acids. The germline gives CDR1 MNHNS, CDR2 SASEGT.

This clone was picked up a small number of times. V is TRBV6-1 and J is TRBJ1-4; 10 bases line up with TRBD1. Germline V CDR1 and CDR2: MNHNS, SASEGT. This CDR3 has 17 amino acids. The J segment lost 8 bases and the V segment lost 2 bases, leaving 11 bases of the junction unmatched. CDR3 nucleotide sequence: TGTGCCAGCAGTGAACGACAGGGGGCGCAGCTAGAGGAAAAACTGTTTTTT. Translating it yields CASSERQGAQLEEKLFF.

This clone was found a few times. The chain employs TRBV2 and TRBJ1-1; unclear D gene. Germline values: CDR1 SNHLY, CDR2 FYNNEI. The CDR3 is 13 residues long. V was cut by 5 bases and J by 0 bases, with 7 bases left in between. The CDR3: CASSTTMNTEAFF. CDR3 DNA sequence: TGTGCCAGCAGTACTACAATGAACACTGAAGCTTTCTTT.

The chain links TRBV4-2 to TRBJ2-7; 8 bases map to TRBD2. This CDR3 has 15 residues. Germline CDR1 LGHNA, CDR2 YNFKEQ. V was clipped by 1 base and J by 3 bases; unmatched bases: 5. In DNA, the CDR3 is TGTGCCAGCAGCCAAGCGATTAGCGGGAACTACGAGCAGTACTTC. This gives the protein CASSQAISGNYEQYF.

This clone was observed a handful of times. The chain has TRBV11-2 and TRBJ1-2, with D possibly TRBD1 on 6 matching bases. The CDR3 loop spans 16 amino acids. CDR1 and CDR2 from the germline V gene are SGHAT and FQNNGV. Trimming pared 5 bases from V and 2 bases from J, leaving 18 bases between. The CDR3 loop is CASSPGVWGANYGYTF. In nucleotides, the CDR3 is TGTGCCAGCAGCCCAGGGGTGTGGGGCGCCAACTATGGCTACACCTTC.

This sequence joins TRBV5-1 and TRBJ1-2, with D perhaps TRBD1 (5 bases). The germline V gene encodes CDR1 SGHRS and CDR2 YFSETQ. Between the trimmed V and J ends, which lost 1 base and 4 bases, there was a span of 11 bases. The length of the CDR3 is 14 residues. CDR3 in DNA: TGCGCCAGCAGCTTGACAGGAGTAACCTATGGCTACACCTTC. Its protein is CASSLTGVTYGYTF.

The CDR3 DNA reads TGTGCCAGCAGCCAAGGGCCTAGCTGGTCCTACAATGAGCAGTTCTTC. As protein: CASSQGPSWSYNEQFF. The chain recombines TRBV14 with TRBJ2-1, with a possible D match to TRBD2 (5 bases). CDR3 length: 16 residues. Germline loops: CDR1 SGHDN, CDR2 FVKESK. V was pared by 1 base and J by 1 base, with 11 bases between.

The V gene is TRBV7-8, the J gene TRBJ2-5, with TRBD2 identical over 8 bases. The CDR3 extends over 16 amino acids. Germline V gives CDR1 SGHVS, CDR2 FQNEAQ. Trimming cost V 1 base and J 2 bases; bases outside gene matches: 6. The CDR3 DNA reads as TGTGCCAGCAGCTTAGTGCGGGGGGCCTCACAAGAGACCCAGTACTTC. It is translated as CASSLVRGASQETQYF.

J is TRBJ2-3 and V is TRBV10-1; 7 positions match TRBD2. V lost 3 bases to trimming and J lost 2 bases; unmatched junction nucleotides: 5. Per the germline V gene, CDR1 is WNHNN and CDR2 is SYGVQD (reference sequence). The CDR3 contains 15 residues. The CDR3 DNA reads as TGCGCCAGCAGTGAATTGCGGGAGCCCACAGATACGCAGTATTTT. This sequence encodes CASSELREPTDTQYF.

V usage is TRBV30 and J usage is TRBJ1-1; D unresolved. The CDR3 loop spans 15 amino acids. CDR1 is GTSNPN and CDR2 is SVGIG in the germline V gene (reference sequence). The V end was cut by 3 bases, the J end by 8 bases, with 22 bases between. The CDR3 here is CAWSHLGRVSIEAFF. In DNA form, the CDR3 reads TGTGCCTGGAGCCACCTCGGGCGGGTATCCATCGAAGCTTTCTTT.

The V gene is TRBV15, the J gene TRBJ2-7; TRBD1 agrees at 9 bases. The CDR3 has 12 residues. Germline CDR1 LNHNV, CDR2 YYDKDF (reference sequence). With V trimmed by 5 bases and J by 5 bases, 1 base remained unmatched. The CDR3 is CATSRDRDEQYF. The CDR3 nucleotides are TGTGCCACCAGCCGGGACAGGGACGAGCAGTACTTC. Complete variable domain (other parts from reference TRBV15 and TRBJ2-7): DAMVIQNPRYQVTQFGKPVTLSCSQTLNHNVMYWYQQKSSQAPKLLFHYYDKDFNNEADTPDNFQSRRPNTSFCFLDIRSPGLGDTAMYLCATSRDRDEQYFGPGTRLTVT.

Details on this clone: The sample contains more than one DNA sequence encoding this CDR3. This CDR3 reads CASSYRGTEAFF. In DNA form, the CDR3 reads TGTGCCAGTAGTTACAGGGGAACTGAAGCTTTCTTT. The chain links TRBV19 to TRBJ1-1, with 7 bases aligning to TRBD1. Germline lookup yields CDR1 LNHDA and CDR2 SQIVND (reference sequence). CDR3 size: 12 residues. With V trimmed by 5 bases and J by 5 bases, 2 bases remained unmatched. Full variable domain (outside the CDR3, taken from reference TRBV19 and TRBJ1-1): DGGITQSPKYLFRKEGQNVTLSCEQNLNHDAMYWYRQDPGQGLRLIYYSQIVNDFQKGDIAEGYSVSREKKESFPLTVTSAQKNPTAFYLCASSYRGTEAFFGQGTRLTVV.

Points on this clone: The junction shows a germline mismatch at one end, possibly a read error. The gene calls are TRBV11-3 and TRBJ2-3, with 10 bases that match TRBD2. This CDR3 contains 16 residues. Germline loops: CDR1 SGHNT, CDR2 YENEEA. CDR3 coding DNA: TGTGCCAGCAGCCTGGGGACTAGCGCCACTGCAGATGCGCAGTATTTT. Protein sequence: CASSLGTSATADAQYF.

V is TRBV6-6 and J is TRBJ1-1; 7 bases are shared with TRBD1. The CDR3 loop spans 13 amino acids. CDR1 is MNHNY, CDR2 SVGAGI, per germline (reference sequence). V trimming: 10 bases; J trimming: 4 bases; junction bases outside the gene matches: 9. In nucleotides, the CDR3 is TGTGCCACCACAGGGGTGGGTAGCACTGAAGCTTTCTTT. Protein: CATTGVGSTEAFF.

The rearrangement links TRBV25-1 to TRBJ1-2, with no clear D. The ends were cut back, 5 bases at V and 6 bases at J, with 16 bases in the middle. Germline CDR1 MGHDK, CDR2 SYGVNS. CDR3 length: 14 residues. This chain's CDR3 is CASSFVGGIHGYTF. For the CDR3, the DNA is TGTGCCAGCAGTTTTGTGGGAGGGATTCATGGCTACACCTTC.

This clone was counted between two and nine times. The chain couples TRBV10-3 to TRBJ2-7; 12 positions match TRBD2. The CDR3 is 14 residues long. The V gene end was trimmed by 8 bases and the J gene end by 4 bases; junction bases not matched to a gene: 6. CDR1 is ENHRY and CDR2 is SYGVKD in the germline V gene. This CDR3 is CAISTSGRPYEQYF. The DNA of the CDR3 is TGTGCCATCTCCACTAGCGGGAGGCCGTACGAGCAGTACTTC.

This chain connects TRBV6-6 to TRBJ2-1, with TRBD2 matching over 7 bases. CDR1 is MNHNY and CDR2 is SVGAGI in the germline V gene (reference sequence). Trimming removed 6 bases from V and 5 bases from J; junction bases left unmatched: 7. This CDR3 comprises 14 residues. CDR3 sequence: CASRTGRIDNEQFF. The DNA for the CDR3 is TGTGCCAGCAGGACCGGGAGGATCGACAATGAGCAGTTCTTC.

This clone was picked up a small number of times. V gene TRBV6-1 combines with J gene TRBJ1-2, with TRBD1 matching over 7 bases. Germline CDR1 reads MNHNS; CDR2 reads SASEGT. The J segment lost 5 bases and the V segment lost 4 bases, leaving 7 bases of the junction unmatched. This CDR3 region has 14 residues. The CDR3 DNA follows: TGTGCCAGCAGTGGCCGGGACAGACCTTATGGCTACACCTTC. This encodes CASSGRDRPYGYTF.